This TCR beta chain was profiled in a study of graft-versus-host responses after intestinal transplantation. Study overall: Once they had received anti-thymocyte globulin induction, all recipients took tacrolimus and steroids for approximately 3 years.

The protocol was immunoSEQ multiplex PCR, while the TCRdb copy is restricted to in-frame clones and leaves out a portion. The repertoire includes roughly 90,000 clones, about 87% of them detected once, and roughly 0.3% sits in the top ten. The CDR3 has 13 residues. Trimming left V 5 bases short and J 5 bases short, with 10 bases between. Concerning this clone: Its antigen is undetermined.

This receptor was obtained from a human donor who was the organ donor for an intestinal transplant. Specimen: unstimulated CD4+ T cells sorted from spleen or lymph node cells, collected before transplant. The rearrangement joins TRBV6-7 to TRBJ2-1, with D perhaps TRBD1 (6 bases). TRBV6-7 is given ORF status, its function remaining uncertain. The DNA of the CDR3 is TGTGCCAGCAGTCCCCGGACAGACAATGAGCAGTTCTTC. This translates into CASSPRTDNEQFF.